These T cell receptor beta chains were read from a single sample in a study of regulatory T cells in long-lasting Graves disease. TCRdb called the multiplex PCR reads again in MiXCR, with one record for every CDR3 protein. The sample has 620,000 or so distinct CDR3 sequences; 16% are singletons. Another study also made use of these data, one on T cells in Graves' hyperthyroidism and ophthalmopathy.

Sequencing used peripheral blood mononuclear cells (PBMCs), obtained at new diagnosis, from a patient treated with antithyroid drugs. These TCRs come from a woman in her 30s with Graves disease. CDR3s include the opening cysteine and the closing phenylalanine or tryptophan. A D gene is named only where the DNA matches it firmly. The size entry is marked missing in some rows and otherwise reads once, few, many or a size class.

TRBV10-3	many	15	TRBD1	TRBJ2-5	TGTGCCATCAGTGAGGGGACAGGGAGTGTGGAGACCCAGTACTTC	CAISEGTGSVETQYF
TRBV20-1	-	17	TRBD1	TRBJ1-1	TGCAGTGCTAGTGCTGCCCCGGGACAGGGGGACGGGGCTGAAGCTTTCTTT	CSASAAPGQGDGAEAFF
TRBV5-1	few	15	TRBD1	TRBJ1-3	TGCGCCAGCAGCGGAGGGACAGGAGCTGGAAACACCATATATTTT	CASSGGTGAGNTIYF
TRBV4-1	-	16	TRBD1	TRBJ2-7	TGCGCCAGCAGCCACACCGGGACAGGGGGCATCTACGAGCAGTACTTC	CASSHTGTGGIYEQYF
TRBV28	many	14	-	TRBJ1-2	TGTGCCAGCAGCCCGGGCCTCCCTAACTATGGCTACACCTTC	CASSPGLPNYGYTF
TRBV6-5	many	17	TRBD1	TRBJ1-5	TGTGCCAGCAGTTCATTCGGACAGGGTCGGGTTAATCAGCCCCAGCATTTT	CASSSFGQGRVNQPQHF
TRBV19	few	14	-	TRBJ2-7	TGTGCCAGTAGTAGGCGGGACCCCCCCTACGAGCAGTACTTC	CASSRRDPPYEQYF
TRBV10-3	-	15	-	TRBJ2-5	TGTGCCATCAGTGAGCAAGGGGGTGTTCGCGGGACCCAGTACTTC	CAISEQGGVRGTQYF
TRBV18	-	13	-	TRBJ1-1	TGTGCCAGCTCACAGACGACGGATGGTGAAGCTTTCTTT	CASSQTTDGEAFF
TRBV7-9	-	14	-	TRBJ1-1	TGTGCCAGCAGCTTAGACAGGGAGTACACTGAAGCTTTCTTT	CASSLDREYTEAFF
TRBV3-1	many	12	-	TRBJ2-5	TGTGCCAGCAGTCCGGCGGGGGAGACCCAGTACTTC	CASSPAGETQYF
TRBV18	-	15	TRBD2	TRBJ2-3	TGTGCCAGCTCACCGGTAGCGGGACCCACAGATACGCAGTATTTT	CASSPVAGPTDTQYF
TRBV6-2/TRBV6-3	-	13	-	TRBJ2-3	TGTGCCAGCCAAACAGAGAGCACAGATACGCAGTATTTT	CASQTESTDTQYF
TRBV2	many	14	TRBD1	TRBJ1-2	TGTGCCAGCATGCCGGGACAGGGACCCTATGGCTACACCTTC	CASMPGQGPYGYTF
TRBV28	many	13	TRBD1	TRBJ1-2	TGTGCCAGCAGTCTGACAGGGGTCTATGGCTACACCTTC	CASSLTGVYGYTF
TRBV20-1	-	16	TRBD2	TRBJ2-1	TGCAGTGCTAACGGGGCGGGGGGAAGCTCCTACAATGAGCAGTTCTTC	CSANGAGGSSYNEQFF
TRBV29-1	-	12	TRBD1	TRBJ1-2	TGCAGCGCCGTGACAGGGGCCTATGGCTACACCTTC	CSAVTGAYGYTF
TRBV28	many	14	-	TRBJ2-1	TGTGCCAGCAGTTTAAGGGACTTAGGCAATGAGCAGTTCTTC	CASSLRDLGNEQFF
TRBV9	-	13	TRBD2	TRBJ2-5	TGTGCCAGCAGCCCGCCTAGCGGAGAGACCCAGTACTTC	CASSPPSGETQYF
TRBV2	many	14	TRBD1	TRBJ1-5	TGTGCCAGCAGTAGACAGGGATACAATCAGCCCCAGCATTTT	CASSRQGYNQPQHF